The 32 T cell receptor beta chains listed next were all sequenced from one sample in a study of blood T cell repertoires in COVID-19. Data came from immunoSEQ multiplex PCR; TCRdb stores just in-frame clones and leaves some out. Among around 100,000 clones listed, approximately 81% were seen once. The sequenced sample consisted of peripheral blood. These TCRs come from a man aged 35-49 years with acute or convalescent COVID-19.

J is TRBJ2-1 and V is TRBV2; 7 bases are shared with TRBD1. Germline loops: CDR1 SNHLY, CDR2 FYNNEI. The V and J ends lost 6 bases and 0 bases, in that order; junction bases with no gene match: 5. The CDR3 has 15 amino acids. CDR3 sequence reads: CASSPGQSSYNEQFF. The CDR3 DNA is TGTGCCAGCAGCCCGGGACAGAGCTCCTACAATGAGCAGTTCTTC.

The gene calls are TRBV12-3 or TRBV12-4 and TRBJ2-5; D remains ambiguous. V lost 3 bases and J 2 bases, leaving 7 bases between the germline ends. CDR3 length equals 13 residues. The CDR3 DNA reads as TGTGCCAGCAGTTTGTTCAGGCAAGAGACCCAGTACTTC. Encoded protein: CASSLFRQETQYF.

This sequence joins TRBV5-1 and TRBJ1-2; D is unresolved. Germline V lookup: CDR1 SGHRS, CDR2 YFSETQ. V was shortened by 0 bases and J by 5 bases, with 5 bases between the two germline ends. The CDR3 has 12 amino acids. The CDR3 region has the DNA TGCGCCAGCAGCTTGGGAGGGTATGGCTACACCTTC. Protein: CASSLGGYGYTF.

V usage is TRBV4-1 and J usage is TRBJ2-7; 7 bases are shared with TRBD2. The CDR3 is 16 amino acids. The ends lost 1 base at V and 7 bases at J; junction bases unmatched: 13. Per the germline V gene, CDR1 is MGHRA and CDR2 is YSYEKL. CDR3 DNA sequence: TGCGCCAGCAGCCAAGGGGAGGGTGGCGGCGGCGGGGAGCAGTACTTC. This codes for CASSQGEGGGGGEQYF.

The chain uses TRBV2 and TRBJ2-3; 12 bases match TRBD1. CDR1 SNHLY and CDR2 FYNNEI come from the germline V gene. Germline trimming cut 6 bases from V and 5 bases from J; bases unmatched to any gene: 9. The CDR3 loop spans 16 amino acids. CDR3 nucleotides: TGTGCCAGCAGAAATCCGGGACAGGGGGCAGTAGATACGCAGTATTTT. Translated: CASRNPGQGAVDTQYF.

CDR3 sequence reads: CASSPAGTGSGNTIYF. DNA for the CDR3: TGTGCCAGCTCACCGGCCGGGACAGGGTCTGGAAACACCATATATTTT. The chain joins TRBV18 to TRBJ1-3; TRBD1 matches at 9 bases. V lost 3 bases and J lost 1; bases outside the gene matches: 4. The CDR3 spans 16 residues. Germline values: CDR1 KGHSH, CDR2 LQKENI.

The gene calls are TRBV12-3 or TRBV12-4 and TRBJ2-3; perhaps TRBD2 as D (6 bases). This CDR3 is built from 13 residues. The ends were cut back, 5 bases at V and 6 bases at J, with 12 bases in the middle. In DNA form, the CDR3 reads TGTGCCAGCAGTGAGACTAGTTTCGATACGCAGTATTTT. Translation: CASSETSFDTQYF.

V gene TRBV27 combines with J gene TRBJ2-3; possibly TRBD1 for D (5 bases). CDR1 and CDR2 (germline): MNHEY, SMNVEV (reference sequence). The CDR3 totals 14 residues. Trimming left V 2 bases short and J 1 base short, with 7 bases between. Here the CDR3 DNA reads TGTGCCAGCAGTTTAGACAGCCGCACAGATACGCAGTATTTT. Translated: CASSLDSRTDTQYF.

This chain connects TRBV18 to TRBJ1-1; D may be TRBD1 (6 bases). The V end was cut by 5 bases, the J end by 1 base, with 14 bases between. Germline V CDR1 and CDR2: KGHSH, LQKENI. The CDR3 is 15 residues long. CDR3 coding DNA: TGTGCCAGCTCATCGAACAGGGTGCAGAACACTGAAGCTTTCTTT. Amino acid sequence: CASSSNRVQNTEAFF.

The chain recombines TRBV15 with TRBJ2-5, with 7 positions matching TRBD2. This CDR3 spans 12 amino acids. Unmatched junction bases numbered 2, after V lost 5 bases and J lost 5 bases. Germline CDR1 LNHNV, CDR2 YYDKDF (reference sequence). DNA for the CDR3: TGTGCCACCAGCCGACTAGCCGAGACCCAGTACTTC. Its translation: CATSRLAETQYF.

The chain has TRBV5-4 and TRBJ2-2; weak D call: TRBD2 (6 bases). Trimming pared 3 bases from V and 3 bases from J, leaving 12 bases between. The germline V gene has CDR1 SGHNT and CDR2 YYREEE (reference sequence). This CDR3 is built from 15 residues. The CDR3 DNA reads TGTGCCAGCAGCTACAGTGGGGGGTACACCGGGGAGCTGTTTTTT. Protein product: CASSYSGGYTGELFF.

This clone was detected a few times. The V call is TRBV12-3 or TRBV12-4, the J call TRBJ2-7; TRBD1 agrees at 7 bases. CDR3 size: 13 residues. V lost 8 bases to trimming and J lost 1 base; unmatched junction nucleotides: 5. The CDR3 spells CASHRGRSYEQYF. In nucleotides, the CDR3 is TGTGCCAGCCACAGGGGCCGGTCCTACGAGCAGTACTTC.

This clone turned up a few times. The chain links TRBV6-1 to TRBJ1-6; D possibly corresponds to TRBD1 (5 bases). CDR1 and CDR2 from the germline V gene are MNHNS and SASEGT. Trimming removed 8 bases at V and 0 bases at J, with 11 bases between. The CDR3 spans 15 residues. CDR3 region: CASGDSFSYNSPLHF. CDR3 nucleotide sequence: TGTGCCAGCGGCGACAGTTTCTCCTATAATTCACCCCTCCACTTT.

This clone occurred a few times. The chain joins TRBV5-1 to TRBJ2-1; D gene unclear. The CDR3 is 15 amino acids. V was pared by 1 base and J by 4 bases, with 12 bases between. CDR1 is SGHRS, CDR2 YFSETQ, per germline. For the CDR3, the DNA is TGCGCCAGCAGCTTGATTGGAGACGGATACAATGAGCAGTTCTTC. Amino acids: CASSLIGDGYNEQFF.

This clone turned up a few times. The chain uses TRBV6-5 and TRBJ2-7; 12 bases map to TRBD1. The CDR3 spans 13 residues. V dropped 6 bases and J dropped 6; count of bases not matched to a gene: 3. Germline lookup yields CDR1 MNHEY and CDR2 SVGAGI. CDR3: CASRGQGAFEQYF. In nucleotides, the CDR3 is TGTGCCAGCAGGGGACAGGGGGCGTTCGAGCAGTACTTC.

The CDR3 loop is CASSYEETGAYNEQFF. The CDR3 DNA is TGTGCCAGCAGTTACGAGGAGACAGGGGCATACAATGAGCAGTTCTTC. The V call is TRBV6-7, the J call TRBJ2-1, with TRBD1 matching 8 bases. TRBV6-7 is an ORF, and what it does is uncertain. The CDR3 spans 16 residues. The junction had 7 bases not matched to a gene; V was cut back by 2 bases and J by 4 bases.

The chain joins TRBV7-9 to TRBJ1-1, with 8 bases aligning to TRBD1. The V and J ends lost 5 bases and 3 bases, in that order; junction bases with no gene match: 2. Germline V gene lookup returns CDR1 SEHNR and CDR2 FQNEAQ (reference sequence). The CDR3 has 13 residues. CDR3 coding DNA: TGTGCCAGCAGCCCGACAGGGGACACTGAAGCTTTCTTT. Its translation: CASSPTGDTEAFF.

The chain recombines TRBV2 with TRBJ1-4; D not resolved. V lost 4 bases and J 7 bases, leaving 16 bases between the germline ends. Germline CDR1 reads SNHLY; CDR2 reads FYNNEI. The CDR3 length is 15 residues. CDR3 loop: CASSVSGVLGEKLFF. The CDR3 coding sequence is TGTGCCAGCAGTGTCAGCGGGGTGTTGGGTGAAAAACTGTTTTTT.

The J gene is TRBJ2-3, the V gene TRBV10-3; D is possibly TRBD1 (6 bases). Trimming left V 0 bases short and J 6 bases short, with 7 bases between. The V gene's germline CDR1 is ENHRY and CDR2 SYGVKD. The CDR3 loop spans 13 amino acids. The CDR3 protein is CAISESRGDTQYF. CDR3 nucleotide sequence: TGTGCCATCAGTGAGTCGAGGGGGGATACGCAGTATTTT.

The chain employs TRBV7-2 and TRBJ1-6, with D perhaps matching TRBD1 (6 bases). V lost 5 bases and J lost 5, with 13 bases in between. Looked up from germline, CDR1 is SGHTA and CDR2 is FQGNSA. This CDR3 is built from 15 residues. The CDR3 region is CASSLQGWDNSPLHF. The CDR3 DNA is TGTGCCAGCAGCCTACAGGGTTGGGATAATTCACCCCTCCACTTT.

The chain combines TRBV20-1 with TRBJ2-3; the D is unclear. CDR1 is DFQATT and CDR2 is SNEGSKA in the germline V gene (reference sequence). Trimming pared 3 bases from V and 6 bases from J, leaving 7 bases between. This CDR3 contains 11 residues. The CDR3 here is CSASTDDTQYF. CDR3 in DNA: TGCAGTGCTAGCACAGATGATACGCAGTATTTT.

DNA for the CDR3: TGTGCCAGCAGTCTTACCGGGACTTCGAACACCGGGGAGCTGTTTTTT. This encodes CASSLTGTSNTGELFF. The chain carries TRBV6-6 and TRBJ2-2; D might be TRBD2 (6 bases). The CDR3 extends over 16 amino acids. The V and J ends lost 5 bases and 0 bases respectively, with 13 bases between them. Germline loops: CDR1 MNHNY, CDR2 SVGAGI (reference sequence).

This clone was found once. The chain has TRBV7-2 and TRBJ2-2; maybe TRBD2 (6 bases). Trimming pared 1 base from V and 0 bases from J, leaving 6 bases between. CDR1 SGHTA and CDR2 FQGNSA come from the germline V gene. CDR3 size: 15 residues. The CDR3 region is CASSLGGANTGELFF. The CDR3 region has the DNA TGTGCCAGCAGCTTAGGGGGGGCGAACACCGGGGAGCTGTTTTTT.

The gene calls are TRBV6-6 and TRBJ1-1; D is unresolved. Trimming removed 2 bases from V and 7 bases from J, with 8 bases in between. The CDR3 has 12 residues. The V gene's germline CDR1 is MNHNY and CDR2 SVGAGI (reference sequence). Here the CDR3 DNA reads TGTGCCAGCAGTTACGAGCAGGTTGAAGCTTTCTTT. Translating gives CASSYEQVEAFF.

This chain joins TRBV5-4 and TRBJ2-1; 9 bases are a match to TRBD1. CDR1 and CDR2 (germline): SGHNT, YYREEE (reference sequence). V lost 5 bases to trimming and J lost 3 bases; unmatched junction nucleotides: 6. The CDR3 contains 15 residues. CDR3 residues: CASSRGTGYYNEQFF. The CDR3 region has the DNA TGTGCCAGCAGTCGCGGGACAGGGTACTACAATGAGCAGTTCTTC. The full variable domain, with the rest looked up from reference TRBV5-4 and TRBJ2-1, is ETGVTQSPTHLIKTRGQQVTLRCSSQSGHNTVSWYQQALGQGPQFIFQYYREEENGRGNFPPRFSGLQFPNYSSELNVNALELDDSALYLCASSRGTGYYNEQFFGPGTRLTVL.

This clone was observed a few times. V gene TRBV9 combines with J gene TRBJ1-1; 8 nucleotides match TRBD1. The germline gives CDR1 SGDLS, CDR2 YYNGEE. The CDR3 consists of 15 residues. Trimming at V came to 4 bases and at J to 5 bases, leaving 10 bases not matched to a gene. CDR3: CASSPPTGGVTEAFF. The CDR3 bases are TGTGCCAGCAGCCCTCCTACAGGGGGAGTTACTGAAGCTTTCTTT.

The CDR3 loop is CAWSRDRAKYEQYF. The CDR3 DNA is TGTGCCTGGAGTCGGGACAGGGCAAAGTACGAGCAGTACTTC. This chain connects TRBV30 to TRBJ2-7, with TRBD1 identical over 9 bases. After removal of 2 bases from V and 4 bases from J, the junction contained 6 bases not matched to a gene. The CDR3 length is 14 residues. Germline lookup yields CDR1 GTSNPN and CDR2 SVGIG (reference sequence).

The chain is built from TRBV5-4 and TRBJ1-5; D may be TRBD1 (5 bases). Germline lookup yields CDR1 SGHNT and CDR2 YYREEE (reference sequence). The V and J ends lost 0 bases and 5 bases respectively, with 12 bases between them. The CDR3 runs to 15 residues. The DNA of the CDR3 is TGTGCCAGCAGCTTGGGACAGCCTGGGGATCAGCCCCAGCATTTT. This translates into CASSLGQPGDQPQHF.

The chain has TRBV6-2 or TRBV6-3 and TRBJ2-1, with 10 bases that match TRBD1. Trimming removed 3 bases from V and 3 bases from J; junction bases left unmatched: 5. The germline V gene has CDR1 MNHEY and CDR2 SVGEGT. This CDR3 spans 16 amino acids. The CDR3 here is CASSYEGQGDYNEQFF. The CDR3 region has the DNA TGTGCCAGCAGTTATGAAGGACAGGGGGACTACAATGAGCAGTTCTTC.

This chain connects TRBV9 to TRBJ1-4; TRBD1 matches at 8 bases. This CDR3 contains 13 residues. CDR1 is SGDLS and CDR2 is YYNGEE in the germline V gene. V lost 1 base, J lost 10 bases, and 3 bases stayed unmatched. As DNA, the CDR3 is TGTGCCAGCAGCGTAAGCACAGGGGGAAAACTGTTTTTT. Translated: CASSVSTGGKLFF.

The chain joins TRBV11-2 to TRBJ2-7, with TRBD2 as a possible D gene (6 bases). CDR1 and CDR2 from the germline V gene are SGHAT and FQNNGV. This CDR3 is 11 amino acids long. The V gene lost 9 bases and the J gene lost 3 bases, with 9 bases spanning the gap. The chain's CDR3 is CASGGYYEQYF. The CDR3 coding sequence is TGTGCCAGTGGGGGGTACTACGAGCAGTACTTC.

Concerning this clone itself: Relative to the germline gene, one junction end is altered; a read error may explain this. The rearrangement joins TRBV12-3 or TRBV12-4 to TRBJ2-5, with a weak D call TRBD2 (5 bases). This CDR3 has 12 residues. The CDR3, as DNA: TGTGCCAGCAGCCCCAGCGGAGAGGCCCAGTACTTC. Residues: CASSPSGEAQYF.